The clone carrying this T cell receptor (beta chain) was detected ten times or more. Library construction for TCR beta used iRepertoire HTBI primers and Arm-PCR of CDR3 regions. TCRdb re-called the multiplex PCR reads through MiXCR, storing one row per CDR3 protein. The repertoire has over 200,000 distinct CDR3 sequences, 18% of them found once; the top ten carry about 15%. This CDR3 contains 16 residues. Germline V CDR1 and CDR2: LGHDT, YNNKEL (reference sequence). The V end lost 0 bases, the J end lost 6 bases, and 14 bases lay between the germline ends. Specified time point: newly diagnosed GD, antithyroid drugs for less than 3 months. With RNA extracted from PBMCs as input, the TCR library was made. This record comes from a study of regulatory T cells in long-lasting Graves disease. These data are also associated with another study on T cells in Graves' hyperthyroidism and ophthalmopathy. That work adds: Ophthalmopathy and stable hyperthyroidism were told apart by a 13 V-J model.

The chain carries TRBV3-1 and TRBJ2-2; D is possibly TRBD1 (6 bases). The sequencing used peripheral blood mononuclear cells (PBMCs), collected at new diagnosis, from a patient treated with antithyroid drugs. The TCR was taken from a woman aged 30 to 39 with Graves disease. CDR3 region: CASSQDWGPKSGELFF. The CDR3 coding sequence is TGTGCCAGCAGCCAAGATTGGGGGCCGAAATCCGGGGAGCTGTTTTTT.